This T cell receptor (beta chain) was recorded in a study of early T cells in non-severe SARS-CoV-2 infection. Study overall: From unsorted whole blood, bulk RNA was sequenced, and the chains remained unpaired.

This clonotype has ten or more counts. What it binds is not known. Study-wide results and limits: VDJdb matching skewed toward anti-spike CD8 responses, missing private and CD4 specificities.

Individual cDNA molecules were tagged with unique molecular identifiers, the study reported. TCRdb ran MiXCR on the 5' RACE reads and lists one entry per CDR3 protein. The sample includes about 48,000 distinct CDR3 sequences, about 7.8% of them seen just once. The CDR3 is 16 amino acids. Germline V gives CDR1 PRHDT, CDR2 FYEKMQ (reference sequence). Trimming took off 2 bases at V and 4 bases at J, with 15 bases between the two ends. The sequence was obtained from an adult who was a healthcare worker with PCR-confirmed SARS-CoV-2 infection or an uninfected control (not recorded which). The chain couples TRBV13 to TRBJ1-5; possible D gene TRBD1, 5 bases. Sequenced input: whole blood. The CDR3 loop reads CASSLSRRGRNQPQHF. For the CDR3, the DNA is TGTGCCAGCAGCTTATCCCGCCGGGGCCGAAATCAGCCCCAGCATTTT. Full variable domain (rest looked up from reference TRBV13 and TRBJ1-5): AAGVIQSPRHLIKEKRETATLKCYPIPRHDTVYWYQQGPGQDPQFLISFYEKMQSDKGSIPDRFSAQQFSDYHSELNMSSLELGDSALYFCASSLSRRGRNQPQHFGDGTRLSIL.